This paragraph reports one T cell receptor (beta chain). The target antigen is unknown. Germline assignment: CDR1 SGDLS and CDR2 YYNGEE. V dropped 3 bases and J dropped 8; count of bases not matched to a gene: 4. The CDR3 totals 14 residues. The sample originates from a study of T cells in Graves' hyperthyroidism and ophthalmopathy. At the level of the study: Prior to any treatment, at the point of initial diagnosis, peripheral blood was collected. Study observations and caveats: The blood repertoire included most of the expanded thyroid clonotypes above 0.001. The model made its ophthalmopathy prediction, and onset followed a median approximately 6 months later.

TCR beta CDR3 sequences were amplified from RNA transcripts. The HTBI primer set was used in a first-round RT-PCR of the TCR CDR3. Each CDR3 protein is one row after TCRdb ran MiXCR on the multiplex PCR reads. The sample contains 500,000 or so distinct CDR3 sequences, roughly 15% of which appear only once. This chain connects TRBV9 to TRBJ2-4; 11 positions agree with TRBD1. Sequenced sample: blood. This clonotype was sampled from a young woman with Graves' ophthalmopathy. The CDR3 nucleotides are TGTGCCAGCAGCGCTTCGGGACAGGGGGACATTCAGTACTTC. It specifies CASSASGQGDIQYF. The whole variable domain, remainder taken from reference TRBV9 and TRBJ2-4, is DSGVTQTPKHLITATGQRVTLRCSPRSGDLSVYWYQQSLDQGLQFLIQYYNGEERAKGNILERFSAQQFPDLHSELNLSSLELGDSALYFCASSASGQGDIQYFGAGTRLSVL.